This T cell receptor beta chain was identified during a study of cytomegalovirus exposure and HLA in healthy donors. General study findings and limits: It was taken for granted in presence/absence analyses that sequencing depth across donors was roughly uniform. Cytomegalovirus association was assigned to 170 or so TCR beta chains.

The germline gives CDR1 MNHNY, CDR2 SVGAGI (reference sequence). V lost 6 bases to trimming and J lost 10 bases; unmatched junction nucleotides: 20. The CDR3 contains 16 residues. Primers for the PCR totalled 60 Vbeta and 13 Jbeta. Produced via immunoSEQ multiplex PCR; TCRdb's table is partial and in-frame only. The sample has around 180,000 clones; about four fifths are singletons. Points on this clone: Its antigen is unknown.

V usage is TRBV6-6 and J usage is TRBJ1-1, with 7 bases lining up with TRBD1. The origin of this receptor is a woman aged 25 to 39 in good health and CMV-seropositive. Sequencing was carried out using PBMCs. CDR3 region: CASRPQGTTVGVTAFF. The CDR3 DNA reads TGTGCCAGCAGACCACAGGGGACAACGGTGGGTGTGACAGCTTTCTTT.